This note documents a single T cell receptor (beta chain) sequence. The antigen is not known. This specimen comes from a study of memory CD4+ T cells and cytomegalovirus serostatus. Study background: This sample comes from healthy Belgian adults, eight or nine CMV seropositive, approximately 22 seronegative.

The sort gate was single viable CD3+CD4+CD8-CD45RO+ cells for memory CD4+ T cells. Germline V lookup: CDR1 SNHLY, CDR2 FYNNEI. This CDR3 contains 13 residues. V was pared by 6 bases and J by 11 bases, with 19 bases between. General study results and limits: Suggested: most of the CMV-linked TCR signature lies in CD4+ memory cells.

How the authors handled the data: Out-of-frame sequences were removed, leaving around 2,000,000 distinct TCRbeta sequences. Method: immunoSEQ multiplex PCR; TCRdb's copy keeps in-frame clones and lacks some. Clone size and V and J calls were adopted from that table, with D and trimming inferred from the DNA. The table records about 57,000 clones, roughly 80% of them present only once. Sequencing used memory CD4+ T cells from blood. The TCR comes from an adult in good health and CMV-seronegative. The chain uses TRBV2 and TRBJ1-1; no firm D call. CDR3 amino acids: CASREHPGLRAFF. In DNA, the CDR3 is TGTGCCAGCAGGGAGCACCCGGGCCTAAGGGCTTTCTTT.